A single sample gave rise to the 29 T cell receptor beta chains below, sequenced in a study of T and B cells in COVID-19 patients. Multiplex PCR with BIOMED2 TRB-A/B primer pools amplified TRB rearrangements. TCRdb processed the multiplex PCR reads anew with MiXCR; each CDR3 protein has one entry. The table lists around 5,100 distinct CDR3 sequences, roughly 27% of them singletons. From blood, about 240-550 ng of genomic DNA served as TRB template. The sequencing input was blood. Source of these receptors: a human donor with active COVID-19.

This clonotype has a handful of counts. V and J are TRBV12-3 or TRBV12-4 and TRBJ1-1; tentative D call: TRBD1 (5 bases). CDR3 length: 15 residues. V was trimmed by 3 bases and J by 3 bases, leaving 14 bases between them. The CDR3 reads CASSFPGTQDTEAFF. CDR3 DNA: TGTGCCAGCAGTTTTCCCGGGACCCAGGACACTGAAGCTTTCTTT.

A few counts support this clonotype. In nucleotides, the CDR3 is TGCAGTGCCCTAGTACTCCGGACAGGGATGCACGAGCAGTACTTC. Translating it yields CSALVLRTGMHEQYF. The chain links TRBV20-1 to TRBJ2-7; 8 bases agree with TRBD1. Germline-derived CDR1 and CDR2 are DFQATT and SNEGSKA (reference sequence). The CDR3 has 15 amino acids. V lost 6 bases to trimming and J lost 5 bases; unmatched junction nucleotides: 15.

The genes are TRBV5-6 and TRBJ1-3, with no clear D. The CDR3 contains 14 residues. Germline V gene lookup returns CDR1 SGHDT and CDR2 YYEEEE. Trimming stripped 4 bases from V and 0 bases from J, with 8 bases between. DNA of the CDR3: TGTGCCAGCAGCGCAATAAGCTCTGGAAACACCATATATTTT. Amino acids: CASSAISSGNTIYF.

This clonotype is judged large. This chain joins TRBV19 and TRBJ1-5; D call uncertain. Germline V gives CDR1 LNHDA, CDR2 SQIVND (reference sequence). The CDR3 length is 15 residues. The V gene lost 3 bases and the J gene lost 0 bases, with 9 bases spanning the gap. The CDR3, as DNA: TGTGCCAGTAGTATCGGACGGATTAGCAATCAGCCCCAGCATTTT. Its translation: CASSIGRISNQPQHF.

This clonotype rates as medium-sized. The chain is built from TRBV29-1 and TRBJ1-5, with D possibly TRBD1 on 5 matching bases. The V gene's germline CDR1 is SQVTM and CDR2 ANQGSEA. Between the trimmed V and J ends, which lost 4 bases and 2 bases, there was a span of 9 bases. This CDR3 comprises 13 residues. CDR3 DNA: TGCAGCGTTGGACAAGGGGGCAATCAGCCCCAGCATTTT. Residues: CSVGQGGNQPQHF.

This clonotype is judged medium-sized. CDR3 region: CASSLTSSTGTQYF. The DNA for the CDR3 is TGTGCCAGCAGCTTGACTAGCAGCACAGGGACCCAGTACTTC. The chain has TRBV5-4 and TRBJ2-5; D is perhaps TRBD2 (6 bases). V lost 1 base, J lost 7 bases, and 14 bases lay in between. This CDR3 has 14 amino acids. CDR1 and CDR2 from the germline V gene are SGHNT and YYREEE (reference sequence).

The V and J genes are TRBV7-9 and TRBJ2-1, with a weak D call TRBD2 (7 bases). Germline lookup yields CDR1 SEHNR and CDR2 FQNEAQ (reference sequence). V gave up 3 bases and J gave up 4 bases, with 16 bases separating them. CDR3 size: 16 residues. The DNA for the CDR3 is TGTGCCAGCAGCTTTCTAACAGGGCGGGGGTACAATGAGCAGTTCTTC. It yields the protein CASSFLTGRGYNEQFF.

CDR3 DNA sequence: TGCAGCGTTGATCCAGCGGGATCTTTCGAGCAGTACTTC. Its translation is CSVDPAGSFEQYF. This sequence joins TRBV29-1 and TRBJ2-7, with TRBD2 matching 7 bases. CDR1 is SQVTM, CDR2 ANQGSEA, per germline. V gave up 3 bases and J gave up 6 bases; unmatched junction bases: 8. This CDR3 spans 13 amino acids.

This clonotype occurred a few times. J is TRBJ2-1 and V is TRBV14; unclear D gene. Trimming cost V 5 bases and J 5 bases, with 10 bases left between them. Germline loops: CDR1 SGHDN, CDR2 FVKESK. The CDR3 spans 13 residues. The CDR3 DNA is TGTGCCAGCAGCTTCCGTCTCAACAATGAGCAGTTCTTC. Translating it yields CASSFRLNNEQFF.

The chain links TRBV6-6 to TRBJ1-6; 9 nucleotides match TRBD1. The CDR3 length is 17 residues. V trimming: 5 bases; J trimming: 10 bases; junction bases outside the gene matches: 15. Germline V gene lookup returns CDR1 MNHNY and CDR2 SVGAGI (reference sequence). CDR3: CASSGGQGRGGRSPLHF. CDR3 DNA sequence: TGTGCCAGCAGTGGGGGACAGGGAAGGGGGGGCAGATCACCCCTCCACTTT.

By share of the sample, this clonotype is medium-sized. The rearrangement joins TRBV19 to TRBJ2-2; D unclear. V dropped 1 base and J dropped 5 bases, with 8 bases sitting between them. The CDR3 is 14 residues long. Germline V gives CDR1 LNHDA, CDR2 SQIVND (reference sequence). DNA of the CDR3: TGTGCCAGTAGTATAGTGCATAATACCGGGGAGCTGTTTTTT. It translates to CASSIVHNTGELFF.

This CDR3 reads CASRPDRDSRNEQFF. In DNA, the CDR3 is TGTGCCAGCAGACCCGACAGGGACTCACGCAATGAGCAGTTCTTC. The chain carries TRBV6-5 and TRBJ2-1, with D maybe TRBD1 (7 bases). CDR1 is MNHEY and CDR2 is SVGAGI in the germline V gene. The V and J ends lost 6 bases and 6 bases respectively, with 18 bases between them. CDR3 length equals 15 residues.

This clonotype counts as medium-sized. The chain uses TRBV12-3 or TRBV12-4 and TRBJ2-1, with D possibly TRBD1 on 6 matching bases. The CDR3 totals 16 residues. V lost 5 bases and J lost 0, with 14 bases in between. The CDR3 protein is CASSTYRVGSYNEQFF. CDR3 DNA sequence: TGTGCCAGCAGTACTTACAGGGTGGGCTCCTACAATGAGCAGTTCTTC.

This clonotype was counted between two and nine times. The chain is built from TRBV5-6 and TRBJ1-6; 9 bases map to TRBD1. This CDR3 has 14 amino acids. Germline V lookup: CDR1 SGHDT, CDR2 YYEEEE. V lost 4 bases and J lost 14; bases outside the gene matches: 10. The CDR3 protein is CASSPGTGSAALHF. The CDR3 nucleotides are TGTGCCAGCAGCCCCGGGACAGGGAGTGCAGCCCTCCACTTT.

By sample share, this clonotype is medium-sized (0.01 to 0.1%). The chain employs TRBV6-5 and TRBJ2-5; no reliable D call. Germline values: CDR1 MNHEY, CDR2 SVGAGI. V gave up 4 bases and J gave up 4 bases, with 7 bases separating them. The CDR3 has 12 residues. The CDR3 DNA reads TGTGCCAGCAGTTCAGACGGAGAGACCCAGTACTTC. Its protein is CASSSDGETQYF.

The V call is TRBV7-9, the J call TRBJ1-1; 9 nucleotides match TRBD1. Germline CDR1 is SEHNR and CDR2 is FQNEAQ (reference sequence). The CDR3 contains 17 residues. V gave up 3 bases and J gave up 4 bases; unmatched junction bases: 12. In DNA, the CDR3 is TGTGCCAGCAGCTTGTCGGCCCGGGACAGGGAAAGCACTGAAGCTTTCTTT. Amino acid sequence: CASSLSARDRESTEAFF.

The chain is built from TRBV20-1 and TRBJ2-3, with D perhaps TRBD1 or TRBD2 (6 bases each). This CDR3 contains 14 residues. Germline V lookup: CDR1 DFQATT, CDR2 SNEGSKA (reference sequence). Between the trimmed V and J ends, which lost 6 bases and 1 base, there was a span of 14 bases. CDR3: CSAVPGAGTDTQYF. In DNA form, the CDR3 reads TGCAGTGCCGTCCCGGGGGCGGGCACAGATACGCAGTATTTT.

This clonotype was recorded a few times. This chain joins TRBV10-3 and TRBJ1-1, with D maybe TRBD1 (5 bases). The germline V gene encodes CDR1 ENHRY and CDR2 SYGVKD. CDR3 length: 13 residues. With 5 bases removed from V and 2 bases from J, the gap between germline ends came to 9 bases. The CDR3 DNA reads TGTGCCATCAGTAAGGGGCGAAACACTGAAGCTTTCTTT. This codes for CAISKGRNTEAFF.

This rearrangement joins TRBV5-1 to TRBJ2-1, with 11 bases identical to TRBD2. The CDR3 consists of 15 residues. The junction had 6 bases not matched to a gene; V was cut back by 4 bases and J by 6 bases. The germline V gene encodes CDR1 SGHRS and CDR2 YFSETQ. The CDR3 sequence: CASSQLAGETNEQFF. The CDR3 DNA sequence: TGCGCCAGCAGCCAACTAGCGGGAGAGACCAATGAGCAGTTCTTC.

The rearrangement uses TRBV6-4 and TRBJ2-1, with 9 positions matching TRBD2. The germline gives CDR1 MRHNA, CDR2 SNTAGT. This CDR3 comprises 16 residues. After removal of 5 bases from V and 3 bases from J, the junction contained 8 bases not matched to a gene. The CDR3 DNA reads TGTGCCAGCAGTAGGGTAGCGGGAGTTTACTACAATGAGCAGTTCTTC. Translation: CASSRVAGVYYNEQFF.

In this sample, this clonotype is medium-sized. The chain couples TRBV6-5 to TRBJ2-3; D not resolved. V dropped 7 bases and J dropped 6 bases, with 14 bases sitting between them. This CDR3 region has 13 residues. Looked up from germline, CDR1 is MNHEY and CDR2 is SVGAGI. CDR3 residues: CASTGLPGDTQYF. The CDR3 nucleotides read TGTGCCAGCACCGGTCTCCCTGGGGATACGCAGTATTTT.

Relative to its sample, this clonotype is medium-sized. The chain carries TRBV29-1 and TRBJ2-1; D may be TRBD1 (6 bases). Germline CDR1 reads SQVTM; CDR2 reads ANQGSEA. The CDR3 runs 13 residues. V was shortened by 6 bases and J by 9 bases, with 18 bases between the two germline ends. CDR3 amino acids: CSVGATVAGEQFF. CDR3 bases: TGCAGCGTGGGGGCCACGGTGGCGGGTGAGCAGTTCTTC.

CDR3 amino acids: CATSDSLTHTQYF. CDR3 nucleotides: TGTGCCACCAGTGATTCTCTCACGCATACGCAGTATTTT. This sequence joins TRBV24-1 and TRBJ2-3; no reliable D call. Between the trimmed V and J ends, which lost 2 bases and 7 bases, there was a span of 9 bases. The CDR3 is 13 residues long. Germline V lookup: CDR1 KGHDR, CDR2 SFDVKD.

The rearrangement uses TRBV7-2 and TRBJ2-5, with D hard to call. The germline gives CDR1 SGHTA, CDR2 FQGNSA. The ends were cut back, 5 bases at V and 3 bases at J, with 10 bases in the middle. This CDR3 has 13 residues. In nucleotides, the CDR3 is TGTGCCAGCAGCCCCCTTGAGGAAGAGACCCAGTACTTC. The encoded protein is CASSPLEEETQYF.

By share, this clonotype ranks as medium-sized. J is TRBJ2-6 and V is TRBV19; no clear D gene. The CDR3 length is 15 residues. Germline lookup yields CDR1 LNHDA and CDR2 SQIVND (reference sequence). V was cut by 6 bases and J by 0 bases, with 9 bases left in between. The chain's CDR3 is CASRIYSSGANVLTF. CDR3 DNA: TGTGCCAGTAGGATCTACTCCTCTGGGGCCAACGTCCTGACTTTC.

This clonotype occurred a few times. The rearrangement uses TRBV27 and TRBJ1-1; D is ambiguous. The germline CDR1 and CDR2 sequences are MNHEY and SMNVEV (reference sequence). Trimming stripped 7 bases from V and 1 base from J, with 7 bases between. The length of the CDR3 is 12 residues. The CDR3 region is CASKTENTEAFF. CDR3 in DNA: TGTGCCAGCAAGACCGAGAACACTGAAGCTTTCTTT.

Judged by abundance, this clonotype is medium-sized. This chain's CDR3 is CASSFYSYEQYF. CDR3 DNA: TGTGCCAGCAGTTTTTACTCCTACGAGCAGTACTTC. The rearrangement links TRBV12-3 or TRBV12-4 to TRBJ2-7; no clear D. The V end lost 3 bases, the J end lost 0 bases, and 3 bases lay between the germline ends. CDR3 length: 12 amino acids.

This clonotype was picked up a small number of times. This chain links TRBV6-2 or TRBV6-3 with TRBJ2-1, with D possibly TRBD1 on 6 matching bases. CDR3 length: 15 residues. CDR1 MNHEY and CDR2 SVGEGT come from the germline V gene. Trimming took 0 bases from V and 10 from J, leaving 16 bases between them. CDR3: CASSYSRGGGREQFF. CDR3 sequence (DNA): TGTGCCAGCAGTTACTCAAGGGGTGGGGGCCGGGAGCAGTTCTTC.

The genes are TRBV20-1 and TRBJ2-3; D gene unclear. This CDR3 is built from 11 residues. In germline, CDR1 is DFQATT, CDR2 SNEGSKA (reference sequence). Trimming shortened V by 5 bases and J by 14 bases, and 17 bases separated the two germline ends. CDR3 in DNA: TGCAGTGCTCAGATAGGGCTAGGGTCGTATTTT. Translated, it gives CSAQIGLGSYF.